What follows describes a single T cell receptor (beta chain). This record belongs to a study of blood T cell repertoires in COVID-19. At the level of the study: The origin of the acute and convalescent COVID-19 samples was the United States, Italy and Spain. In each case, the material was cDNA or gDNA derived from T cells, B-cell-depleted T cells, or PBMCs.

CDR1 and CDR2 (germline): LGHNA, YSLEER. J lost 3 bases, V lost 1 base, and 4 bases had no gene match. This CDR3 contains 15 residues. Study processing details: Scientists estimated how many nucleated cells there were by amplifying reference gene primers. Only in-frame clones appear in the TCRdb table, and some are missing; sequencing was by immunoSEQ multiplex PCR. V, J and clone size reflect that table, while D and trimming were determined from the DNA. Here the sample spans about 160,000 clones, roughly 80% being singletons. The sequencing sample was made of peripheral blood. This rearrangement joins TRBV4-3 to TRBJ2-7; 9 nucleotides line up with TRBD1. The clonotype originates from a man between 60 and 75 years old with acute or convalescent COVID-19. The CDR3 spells CASSQGATGGYEQYF. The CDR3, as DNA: TGCGCCAGCAGCCAAGGGGCGACAGGGGGCTACGAGCAGTACTTC.